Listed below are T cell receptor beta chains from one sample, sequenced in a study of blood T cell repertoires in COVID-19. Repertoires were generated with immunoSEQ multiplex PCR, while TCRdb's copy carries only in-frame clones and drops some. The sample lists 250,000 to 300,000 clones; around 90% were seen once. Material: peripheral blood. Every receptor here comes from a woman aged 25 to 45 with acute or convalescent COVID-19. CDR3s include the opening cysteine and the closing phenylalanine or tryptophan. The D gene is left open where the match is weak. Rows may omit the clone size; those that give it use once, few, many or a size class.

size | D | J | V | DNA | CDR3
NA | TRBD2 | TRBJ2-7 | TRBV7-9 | TGTGCCAGCAGGAGAACTAGCGACTACGAGCAGTACTTC | CASRRTSDYEQYF
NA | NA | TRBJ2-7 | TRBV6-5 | TGTGCCAGCAGCCTCGACAGAACCTACGAGCAGTACTTC | CASSLDRTYEQYF
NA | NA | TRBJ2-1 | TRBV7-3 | TGTGCCAGCAGCCCGGACCGGGGGAATTTAGAGCAGTTCTTC | CASSPDRGNLEQFF
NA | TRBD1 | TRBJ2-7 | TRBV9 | TGTGCCAGCAGCTTCGGACAGGGCATCCCCTACGAGCAGTACTTC | CASSFGQGIPYEQYF
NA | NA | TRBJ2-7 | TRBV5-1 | TGCGCCAGCAGCTTGATCCCCCCCGGGGCAGGCTGGGGGCCCCCGGACTGCGAGCAGTACTTC | CASSLIPPGAGWGPPDCEQYF
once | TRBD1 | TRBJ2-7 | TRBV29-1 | TGCAGCGCCGAACATACAGGGGGGCGCTACGAGCAGTACTTC | CSAEHTGGRYEQYF
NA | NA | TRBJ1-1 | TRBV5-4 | TGTGCCAGCAGCAACGACATGTTGAACACTGAAGCTTTCTTT | CASSNDMLNTEAFF
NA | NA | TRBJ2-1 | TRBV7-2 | TGTGCCAGCAGGGAGCCCCCCTCTGAGCAGTTCTTC | CASREPPSEQFF
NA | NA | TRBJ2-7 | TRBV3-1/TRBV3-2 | TGTGCCAGCAGCCAAGATCAACTGCGGGAGCAGTACTTC | CASSQDQLREQYF
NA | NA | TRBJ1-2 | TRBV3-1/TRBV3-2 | TGTGCCAGCAGCCCCCTCCCAGAAAACTATGGCTACACCTTC | CASSPLPENYGYTF
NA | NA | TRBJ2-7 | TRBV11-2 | TGTGCCAGCAGCGTCGGCTGGGGCCCCTACGAGCAGTACTTC | CASSVGWGPYEQYF
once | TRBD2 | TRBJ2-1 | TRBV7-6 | TGTGCCAGCAGTATTGACAGGTTTTGGGCGGGAGGACTTAATGAGCAGTTCTTC | CASSIDRFWAGGLNEQFF
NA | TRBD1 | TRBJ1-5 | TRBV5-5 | TGTGCCAGCAGCCCGACAGGGGAGCAGCCCCAGCATTTT | CASSPTGEQPQHF
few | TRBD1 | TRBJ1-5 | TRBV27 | TGTGCTACAGGGGAGAGCAATCAGCCCCAGCATTTT | CATGESNQPQHF
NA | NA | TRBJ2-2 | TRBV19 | TGTGCCAGTAGCGGGAGACACCTGAGCACCGGGGAGCTGTTTTTT | CASSGRHLSTGELFF
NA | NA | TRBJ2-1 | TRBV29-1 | TGCAGCGTTGTAGGATGGGGGGCCTACAATGAGCAGTTCTTC | CSVVGWGAYNEQFF
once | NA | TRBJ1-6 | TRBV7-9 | TGTGCCAGCAGCTCGACATACAGGGTTGATTATAATTCACCCCTCCACTTT | CASSSTYRVDYNSPLHF
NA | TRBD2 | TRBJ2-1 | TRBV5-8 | TGTGCCAGCAGCTGGAGCCCCGGGACTAGCGGGAGATTGAATGAGCAGTTCTTC | CASSWSPGTSGRLNEQFF
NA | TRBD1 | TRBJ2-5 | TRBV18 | TGTGCCAGCTCACCAATCGGACAGGGGCTGCACCAAAAGACCCAGTACTTC | CASSPIGQGLHQKTQYF
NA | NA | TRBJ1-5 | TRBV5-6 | TGTGCCAGCAGCTTAACAGGGAATCAGCCCCAGCATTTT | CASSLTGNQPQHF
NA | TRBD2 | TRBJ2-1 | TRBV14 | TGTGCCAGCAGCCAAGATCGATTCTCCAGCGGGAGGAGGAATGAGCAGTTCTTC | CASSQDRFSSGRRNEQFF
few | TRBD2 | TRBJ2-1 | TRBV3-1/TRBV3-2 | TGTGCCAGCTGCCCGGGAGGACGATACAATGAGCAGTTCTTC | CASCPGGRYNEQFF
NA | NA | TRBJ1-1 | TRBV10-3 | TGTGCCACCACCCGGGGCAGGGAGGGCACTGAAGCTTTCTTT | CATTRGREGTEAFF
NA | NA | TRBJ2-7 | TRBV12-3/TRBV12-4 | TGTGCCAGCACAAGGGGTGCAGACGAGCAGTACTTC | CASTRGADEQYF
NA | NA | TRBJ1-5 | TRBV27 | TGTGCCAGCACAGGACATCTGGATCAGCCCCAGCATTTT | CASTGHLDQPQHF
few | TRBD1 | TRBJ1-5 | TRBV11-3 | TGTGCCAGCAGCCTACAGGGGAGCAATCAGCCCCAGCATTTT | CASSLQGSNQPQHF
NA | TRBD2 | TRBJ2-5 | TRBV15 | TGTGCCACCAGCAGAAACCGGGGGAGGGCCTTTGAGACCCAGTACTTC | CATSRNRGRAFETQYF
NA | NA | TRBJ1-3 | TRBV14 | TGTGCCAGCAGCCAAGGGGGGGGACTTATACGCGGAAACACCATATATTTT | CASSQGGGLIRGNTIYF
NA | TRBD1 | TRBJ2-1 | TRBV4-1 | TGCGCCAGCAGCCAAGATGGGACAGGGGGTTCCTACAATGAGCAGTTCTTC | CASSQDGTGGSYNEQFF
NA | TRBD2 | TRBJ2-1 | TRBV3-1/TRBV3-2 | TGTGCCAGCAGCCAAGTGTGGAGTAAGCTAGCGGGAAACTACAATGAGCAGTTCTTC | CASSQVWSKLAGNYNEQFF
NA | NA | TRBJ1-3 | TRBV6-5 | TGTGCCAGCAGTTCGACACGTTCTGGAAACACCATATATTTT | CASSSTRSGNTIYF
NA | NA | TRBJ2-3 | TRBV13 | TGTGCCAGCAGCATATACACAGATACGCAGTATTTT | CASSIYTDTQYF
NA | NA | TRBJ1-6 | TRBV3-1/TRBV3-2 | TGTGCCAGCAGCCAAAGACAGGCATATTCACCCCTCCACTTT | CASSQRQAYSPLHF
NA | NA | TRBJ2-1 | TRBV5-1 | TGCGCCAGCAGCTTGGATGCCCCCGAGGAGCAGTTCTTC | CASSLDAPEEQFF
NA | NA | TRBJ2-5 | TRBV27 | TGTGCCAGCAGTTTTACGGGGGGCTGGGAGACCCAGTACTTC | CASSFTGGWETQYF
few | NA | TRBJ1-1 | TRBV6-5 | TGTGCCAGCAGTTACAGGGGCAGGGTGAACACTGAAGCTTTCTTT | CASSYRGRVNTEAFF
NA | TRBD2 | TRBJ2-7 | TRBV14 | TGTGCCAGCAGCCAAGACGGAGCGGGAGGACCCTACGAGCAGTACTTC | CASSQDGAGGPYEQYF
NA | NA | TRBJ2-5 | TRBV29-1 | TGCAGCGTTACCAACGCCTTGGGGGGACCTAAAGAGACCCAGTACTTC | CSVTNALGGPKETQYF
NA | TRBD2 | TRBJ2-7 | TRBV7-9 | TGTGCCAGCAGCCCCGTATCCGGGACTACTGAGCAGTACTTC | CASSPVSGTTEQYF
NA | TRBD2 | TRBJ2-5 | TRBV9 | TGTGCCAGCAGCCCCCATGCTAGCGGGAGATCGGAGACCCAGTACTTC | CASSPHASGRSETQYF
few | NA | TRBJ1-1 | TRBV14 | TGTGCCAGCAGTGCCTTAGGGGACTTAGGCATGAGGCCGCGGAATACTGAAGCTTTCTTT | CASSALGDLGMRPRNTEAFF
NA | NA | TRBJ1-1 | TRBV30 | TGTGCCTGGAGTCCCTCCCGGGGAGGGGGAGCTTTCTTT | CAWSPSRGGGAFF
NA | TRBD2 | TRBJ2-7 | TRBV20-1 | TGCAGTGCTAGTGCCTCTAGCGGGGACCGATGGGGGCAGTACTTC | CSASASSGDRWGQYF
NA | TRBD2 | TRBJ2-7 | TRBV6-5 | TGTGCTACGTTGGGACTAGGACGGTACGAGCAGTACTTC | CATLGLGRYEQYF
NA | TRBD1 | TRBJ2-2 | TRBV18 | TGTGCCAGCTCGCTCAGACAGGGTTTCACCGGGGAGCTGTTTTTT | CASSLRQGFTGELFF
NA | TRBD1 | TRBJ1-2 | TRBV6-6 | TGTGCCAGCAGTCCCGGACAGGCCTATGGCTACACCTTC | CASSPGQAYGYTF
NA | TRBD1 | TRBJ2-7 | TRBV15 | TGTGCCACCAGCAGGGCCGGGACAGGAAGCTACGAGCAGTACTTC | CATSRAGTGSYEQYF
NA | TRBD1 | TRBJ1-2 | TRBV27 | TGTGCCAGCAGTTTATCCCCGACAGGGAGACTCTACGGCTACACCTTT | CASSLSPTGRLYGYTF
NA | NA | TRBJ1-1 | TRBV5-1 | TGCGCCAGCAGCTCGGAGGTCGGAATGAACACTGAAGCTTTCTTT | CASSSEVGMNTEAFF
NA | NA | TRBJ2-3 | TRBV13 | TGTGCCAGCAGCTTATCGAGCACAGATACGCAGTATTTT | CASSLSSTDTQYF
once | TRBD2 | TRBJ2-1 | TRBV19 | TGTGCCAGTAGTTCCGGACTAGCGGCCTCCTACAATGAGCAGTTCTTC | CASSSGLAASYNEQFF
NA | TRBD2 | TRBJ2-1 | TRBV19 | TGTGCCAGTAATGGAGAGCGGGAGGCTGATGAGCAGTTCTTC | CASNGEREADEQFF
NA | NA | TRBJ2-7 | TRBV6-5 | TGTGCCAGCAGTTCCCAGAGGAGCTCCTACGAGCAGTACTTC | CASSSQRSSYEQYF
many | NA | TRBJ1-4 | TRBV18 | TGTGCCAGCTCACCGGGCGTAAGAGAAAAACTGTTTTTT | CASSPGVREKLFF
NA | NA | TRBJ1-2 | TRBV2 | TGTGCCAGCACCCGGGACACTACATTTGATGGCTACACCTTC | CASTRDTTFDGYTF
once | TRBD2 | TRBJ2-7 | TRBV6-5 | TGTGCCAGCAGTTACACAACTAGCGGGACCCACTACGAGCAGTACTTC | CASSYTTSGTHYEQYF
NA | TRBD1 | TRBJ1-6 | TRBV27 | TGTGCCAGCACCTACAGGGGTAATTCACCCCTCCACTTT | CASTYRGNSPLHF
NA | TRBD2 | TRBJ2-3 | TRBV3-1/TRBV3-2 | TGTGCCCGCAGCCGGGGGGGGGTCACAGATACGCAGTATTTT | CARSRGGVTDTQYF
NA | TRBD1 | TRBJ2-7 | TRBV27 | TGTGCCAGCAGTTTGGGGATTGACAGGGGCCGCGAGCAGTACTTC | CASSLGIDRGREQYF
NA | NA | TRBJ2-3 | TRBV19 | TGTGCCAGTATCGGTATTAGCACAGATACGCAGTATTTT | CASIGISTDTQYF